The following is a T cell receptor (beta chain) sequence with its context. The sample originates from a study of blood T cell repertoires in COVID-19. Study-level background: Samples taken during acute and convalescent COVID-19 were collected in the United States, Italy and Spain.

In germline, CDR1 is LNHDA, CDR2 SQIVND (reference sequence). V lost 8 bases and J lost 2, with 16 bases in between. CDR3 length: 14 amino acids. The assay was immunoSEQ multiplex PCR, and TCRdb's table has in-frame clones only and misses some. The table has 310,000 or so clones, around 87% seen once. The TCR was taken from a man aged 70-80 years with acute or convalescent COVID-19. This rearrangement joins TRBV19 to TRBJ2-7; the D gene is possibly TRBD1 (7 bases). The source material was peripheral blood. Written as DNA, the CDR3 is TGTGCCAGTTCCCTGCCAGGGGGGCCCTACGAGCAGTACTTC. Amino acids: CASSLPGGPYEQYF.